This T cell receptor (beta chain) was identified during a study of shared clonotypes between healthy human individuals. Note on this clone: Its specificity is unknown.

Assay used: immunoSEQ multiplex PCR; TCRdb lists only in-frame clones, some missing. The repertoire has roughly 1,500,000 clones, around 98% of them found once; the top ten carry about 0.4%. Trimming stripped 3 bases from V and 0 bases from J, with 9 bases between. The CDR3 totals 13 residues. The germline V gene has CDR1 SQVTM and CDR2 ANQGSEA. Study results and limitations: Blood was the sole source, and tissue repertoires probably differ.

The J gene is TRBJ2-7, the V gene TRBV29-1, with D unresolved. The sample taken for sequencing was naive CD4+ T cells sorted from blood. Documented subset: CD45RA+ positively selected. The clonotype was recovered from a man between 25 and 39 years old in good health. CDR3 bases: TGCAGCGTTGAGGTGGGATCCTCCTACGAGCAGTACTTC. Translated, it gives CSVEVGSSYEQYF.